This T cell receptor (beta chain) was sequenced in a study of T cell clones after liver transplantation. Study-wide context: Draws occurred before transplant, before withdrawal, and after complete or failed withdrawal.

Sequencing used immunoSEQ multiplex PCR; TCRdb keeps in-frame clones, though not all of them. Here the sample spans 60,000 or so clones, 65% to 75% being singletons. The V segment lost 3 bases and the J segment 3 bases; nucleotides outside the gene matches: 1. The CDR3 consists of 15 residues. Germline CDR1 and CDR2: SNHLY and FYNNEI. The chain is built from TRBV2 and TRBJ2-4; TRBD1 agrees at 11 bases. The TCR comes from a human donor who received a liver transplant. Material: CD4+ T cells from blood, obtained before liver transplant. CDR3 sequence: CASSEGQGGKNIQYF. Written as DNA, the CDR3 is TGTGCCAGCAGTGAGGGACAGGGGGGCAAAAACATTCAGTACTTC.